Listed below are T cell receptor beta chains from one sample, sequenced in a study of blood T cell repertoires in COVID-19. Sequencing was performed with immunoSEQ multiplex PCR; in TCRdb, only in-frame clones are kept and a portion is missing. In the table there are fewer than 25,000 clones, around 91% of which are singletons. The sequenced sample consisted of peripheral blood. These receptors all stem from a man between 70 and 80 years old with acute or convalescent COVID-19. Both conserved end residues are part of each CDR3.

CASSVVPSGRAIPGELFF,18,TRBV9
CASRSGGQPQHF,12,TRBV27
CASSLGGQGLGYSNQPQHF,19,TRBV28
CASSLSLGTSGINEQFF,17,TRBV7-3
CASSLGTGGNYEQYF,15,TRBV5-6
CASSQDSLRGTEAFF,15,TRBV4-3
CATSKSRGSYGYTF,14,TRBV15
CASSTAGTSLFF,12,TRBV6-2/TRBV6-3
CASSIGQARNQPQHF,15,TRBV19
CASSPPGGYGYTF,13,TRBV18
CASSPSKPDRNQPQHF,16,TRBV27
CASSPGRWVTVTQYF,15,TRBV6-2/TRBV6-3
CASSMIGGRRDNEQFF,16,TRBV19
CASSPLTGDHYGYTF,15,TRBV7-9
CASSQAGGTDTQYF,14,TRBV6-1
CASSKARVAGDQGSSYNEQFF,21,TRBV21-1
CASSLPSGTNEKLFF,15,TRBV7-9
CASRAGGEQYF,11,TRBV2
CASSVDSFTGNEQFF,15,TRBV9
CASSLRGFSNYEQYF,15,TRBV27
CASSLEGDGTDTQYF,15,TRBV5-1
CASSPGATGANVLTF,15,TRBV18
CAWSVGGHAYNSPLHF,16,TRBV30
CASSPDGQGRYTLHF,15,TRBV4-2
CSASTTGTYRYTF,13,TRBV20-1
CSVLDREAFF,10,TRBV29-1
CASSVEAVNTGELFF,15,TRBV9
CAISAGTGYYEQYF,14,TRBV10-3
CAITSRGGAPGELFF,15,TRBV10-3
CASSYVSQGTGGELFF,16,TRBV6-2/TRBV6-3
CASRPGLVNTGELFF,15,TRBV3-1/TRBV3-2
CASRTLPNEQFF,12,TRBV28
CATSDRGTSGSEQYF,15,TRBV24-1
CASSLRMTGQETQYF,15,TRBV7-8
CASSASLTGNQPQHF,15,TRBV19
CASSYSQGGGQPQHF,15,TRBV6-2/TRBV6-3
CATSRDTSYEQYF,13,TRBV24-1
CSVEAPGGLHGYTF,14,TRBV29-1
CASSDPPNTGELFF,14,TRBV6-1
CAWSLGTGFTEAFF,14,TRBV30
CASSPWGVYNSPLHF,15,TRBV18
CASSLDRGSALHF,13,TRBV12-3/TRBV12-4
CASSPQEGSGSPLHF,15,TRBV5-4
CASSYSLQTYNSPLHF,16,TRBV6-5
CASSSYRGPGANVLTF,16,TRBV11-2
CASSPDRGLHQPQHF,15,TRBV28
CASSLLLRRDTQYF,14,TRBV28
CASSYGQGARNTEAFF,16,TRBV6-2/TRBV6-3
CASSPGLSYEQYF,13,TRBV27
CASSLGGRSNNEQFF,15,TRBV5-4
CASSAVSGNQPQHF,14,TRBV2
CASSPGVRTGANVLTF,16,TRBV19
CASSLEGSGRGYEQYF,16,TRBV5-1
CASSLQGSYNEQFF,14,TRBV6-5
CASSFLAGSTDTQYF,15,TRBV7-9